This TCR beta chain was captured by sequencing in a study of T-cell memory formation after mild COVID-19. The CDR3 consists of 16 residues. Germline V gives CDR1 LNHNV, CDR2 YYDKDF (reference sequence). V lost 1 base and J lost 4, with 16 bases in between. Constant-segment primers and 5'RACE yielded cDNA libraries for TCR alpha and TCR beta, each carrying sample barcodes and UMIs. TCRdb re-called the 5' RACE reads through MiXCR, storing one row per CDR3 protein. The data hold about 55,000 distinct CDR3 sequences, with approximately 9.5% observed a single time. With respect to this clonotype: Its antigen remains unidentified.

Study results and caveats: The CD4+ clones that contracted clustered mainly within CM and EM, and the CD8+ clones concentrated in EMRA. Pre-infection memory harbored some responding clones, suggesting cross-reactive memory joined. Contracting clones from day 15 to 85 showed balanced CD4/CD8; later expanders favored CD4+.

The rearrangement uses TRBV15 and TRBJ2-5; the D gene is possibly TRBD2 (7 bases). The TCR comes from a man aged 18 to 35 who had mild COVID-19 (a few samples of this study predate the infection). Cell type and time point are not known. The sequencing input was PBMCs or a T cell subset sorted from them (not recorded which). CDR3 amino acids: CATSRVRGAGGETQYF. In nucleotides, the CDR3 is TGTGCCACCAGCAGAGTACGGGGGGCCGGGGGAGAGACCCAGTACTTC.